The 30 T cell receptor beta chains reported below all come from one sample, sequenced in a study of OX40 agonist ivuxolimab in advanced cancers. TCRdb's copy holds only in-frame clones and misses some; the assay was immunoSEQ multiplex PCR. The sample lists more than 65,000 clones; 75% to 90% were seen once. The material sequenced was CD4+ or CD8+ T cells sorted from blood, taken in a trial of the OX40 agonist ivuxolimab. The receptors come from an adult with an advanced solid tumor such as melanoma, head and neck, liver or kidney cancer.

The chain has TRBV7-8 and TRBJ2-7, with 10 bases matching TRBD1. The CDR3 contains 15 residues. Germline V gene sequence: CDR1 SGHVS, CDR2 FQNEAQ. V was pared by 5 bases and J by 5 bases, with 9 bases of the junction left unmatched. CDR3 nucleotides: TGTGCCAGCAGCGACCGACAGGGGGCTGTAAACGAGCAGTACTTC. Amino acid sequence: CASSDRQGAVNEQYF.

The chain combines TRBV5-6 with TRBJ2-2; 8 bases agree with TRBD2. The CDR3 is made up of 16 amino acids. CDR1 and CDR2 (germline): SGHDT, YYEEEE. V shed 6 bases and J 6 bases; nucleotides not matched to a gene: 13. CDR3 protein: CASTSRSGGGSGELFF. DNA of the CDR3: TGTGCCAGCACTAGTCGGAGCGGGGGAGGTTCCGGGGAGCTGTTTTTT.

The rearrangement uses TRBV5-1 and TRBJ2-6; weak D call: TRBD1 (6 bases). Trimming stripped 4 bases from V and 0 bases from J, with 17 bases between. The length of the CDR3 is 18 residues. Germline assignment: CDR1 SGHRS and CDR2 YFSETQ. The CDR3 region is CASSPTGLTSSGANVLTF. Written as DNA, the CDR3 is TGCGCCAGCAGCCCGACAGGTCTGACGTCCTCTGGGGCCAACGTCCTGACTTTC.

This chain links TRBV6-1 with TRBJ2-2, with unresolved D. Germline lookup yields CDR1 MNHNS and CDR2 SASEGT. The V gene lost 3 bases and the J gene lost 3 bases, with 8 bases spanning the gap. There are 14 residues in the CDR3. The CDR3 nucleotides read TGTGCCAGCAGTGAGGGTCACTACACCGGGGAGCTGTTTTTT. Translated: CASSEGHYTGELFF.

The chain recombines TRBV7-3 with TRBJ2-1; 9 positions agree with TRBD2. The CDR3 is 12 amino acids. The germline V gene has CDR1 SGHTA and CDR2 FQGTGA. Trimming removed 1 base from V and 15 bases from J; junction bases left unmatched: 4. In DNA form, the CDR3 reads TGTGCCAGCAGCTTAATGGGGACTAGCTTGTTCTTC. The encoded protein is CASSLMGTSLFF.

The chain uses TRBV5-6 and TRBJ2-5, with 10 bases matching TRBD1. Per the germline V gene, CDR1 is SGHDT and CDR2 is YYEEEE. V lost 0 bases and J lost 5; bases outside the gene matches: 4. There are 15 residues in the CDR3. The DNA of the CDR3 is TGTGCCAGCAGCTTGGGGACGGGACAGGGGGAGACCCAGTACTTC. It encodes CASSLGTGQGETQYF.

Details on this clone: Other nucleotide sequences in the sample specify the same CDR3. The CDR3 DNA is TGTGCCAGCAGTGAAGCAAGGGAGAGTTATGGCTACACCTTC. Amino acids: CASSEARESYGYTF. The chain employs TRBV6-1 and TRBJ1-2; no reliable D call. V was trimmed by 0 bases and J by 5 bases, leaving 10 bases between them. CDR1 MNHNS and CDR2 SASEGT come from the germline V gene. The CDR3 runs to 14 residues.

The chain links TRBV4-2 to TRBJ1-2; TRBD1 aligns across 9 bases. Trimming cost V 1 base and J 0 bases; bases outside gene matches: 3. The CDR3 spans 16 residues. Germline-derived CDR1 and CDR2 are LGHNA and YNFKEQ. The CDR3 sequence is CASSQARDRANYGYTF. For the CDR3, the DNA is TGTGCCAGCAGCCAAGCCCGGGACAGGGCTAACTATGGCTACACCTTC.

This clone was counted only a few times. This chain connects TRBV7-2 to TRBJ2-7; 9 bases line up with TRBD2. Germline V gene data show CDR1 as SGHTA and CDR2 as FQGNSA. The CDR3 runs 15 residues. Losses at the gene ends were 0 bases for V and 2 bases for J; bases not matched to a gene: 2. CDR3 DNA sequence: TGTGCCAGCAGCTTAGCTGCGGGGGGGACCTACGAGCAGTACTTC. This gives the protein CASSLAAGGTYEQYF.

The chain employs TRBV11-2 and TRBJ1-1; D perhaps matches TRBD1 (6 bases). V was pared by 4 bases and J by 4 bases, with 16 bases between. Germline CDR1 SGHAT, CDR2 FQNNGV. CDR3 length equals 15 residues. This chain's CDR3 is CASSSSLDSLTEAFF. The DNA of the CDR3 is TGTGCCAGCAGCTCTTCCCTGGACAGCCTCACTGAAGCTTTCTTT.

The V call is TRBV2, the J call TRBJ1-5; tentative D call: TRBD1 (6 bases). Trimming removed 6 bases from V and 4 bases from J, with 13 bases in between. CDR1 and CDR2 from the germline V gene are SNHLY and FYNNEI. The CDR3 has 14 residues. CDR3 DNA sequence: TGTGCCAGCAGCTTAGGGGGGACAAATCAGCCCCAGCATTTT. Its protein is CASSLGGTNQPQHF. The entire variable domain, with the rest obtained from reference TRBV2 and TRBJ1-5, is as follows: EPEVTQTPSHQVTQMGQEVILRCVPISNHLYFYWYRQILGQKVEFLVSFYNNEISEKSEIFDDQFSVERPDGSNFTLKIRSTKLEDSAMYFCASSLGGTNQPQHFGDGTRLSIL.

The rearrangement joins TRBV29-1 to TRBJ1-2; D not certain. Germline values: CDR1 SQVTM, CDR2 ANQGSEA. CDR3 size: 14 residues. The V gene lost 2 bases and the J gene lost 4 bases, with 14 bases spanning the gap. This CDR3 is CSVENYSHLYGYTF. The CDR3 DNA is TGCAGCGTTGAAAACTACAGCCACCTCTATGGCTACACCTTC.

This clone was counted a single time. The chain has TRBV18 and TRBJ1-4, with a weak D call TRBD1 (6 bases). CDR3 length: 14 amino acids. From germline, CDR1 is KGHSH and CDR2 LQKENI. With 2 bases removed from V and 8 bases from J, the gap between germline ends came to 12 bases. The DNA for the CDR3 is TGTGCCAGCTCACCATTAGGGGGAGGAGAAAAACTGTTTTTT. As protein: CASSPLGGGEKLFF.

The chain has TRBV5-8 and TRBJ2-5; 7 bases map to TRBD1. Germline assignment: CDR1 SGHTS and CDR2 YDEGEE. Germline trimming cut 4 bases from V and 2 bases from J; bases unmatched to any gene: 2. The CDR3 is 13 residues long. The DNA for the CDR3 is TGTGCCAGCAGCAGGGACAGACAAGAGACCCAGTACTTC. As protein: CASSRDRQETQYF. Based on the CDR3 plus reference TRBV5-8 and TRBJ2-5, the full variable domain is EAGVTQSPTHLIKTRGQQATLRCSPISGHTSVYWYQQALGLGLQFLLWYDEGEERNRGNFPPRFSGRQFPNYSSELNVNALELEDSALYLCASSRDRQETQYFGPGTRLLVL.

The rearrangement joins TRBV25-1 to TRBJ1-1; D is undetermined. Per the germline V gene, CDR1 is MGHDK and CDR2 is SYGVNS. V was cut by 7 bases and J by 4 bases, with 7 bases left in between. This CDR3 is 11 amino acids long. For the CDR3, the DNA is TGTGCCAGCACCCGGGGCACTGAAGCTTTCTTT. Translating it yields CASTRGTEAFF.

The chain uses TRBV6-5 and TRBJ1-2; D gene unclear. V shed 5 bases and J shed 0 bases, with 7 bases lying between them. In germline, CDR1 is MNHEY, CDR2 SVGAGI. The CDR3 contains 13 residues. CDR3 coding DNA: TGTGCCAGCAGTCGGGATCCTAACTATGGCTACACCTTC. This codes for CASSRDPNYGYTF.

The chain has TRBV2 and TRBJ1-2; 7 bases match TRBD1. The CDR3 has 15 residues. V was clipped by 2 bases and J by 3 bases; unmatched bases: 6. Germline CDR1 and CDR2: SNHLY and FYNNEI. Here the CDR3 DNA reads TGTGCCAGCAGTGAAAGGCGAGGACAGGACTATGGCTACACCTTC. Translation: CASSERRGQDYGYTF.

J is TRBJ2-7 and V is TRBV28, with 9 bases that match TRBD1. Germline V gene lookup returns CDR1 MDHEN and CDR2 SYDVKM. There are 14 residues in the CDR3. V shed 9 bases and J 3 bases; nucleotides not matched to a gene: 9. CDR3 in amino acids: CASHTGTGFYEQYF. CDR3 nucleotides: TGTGCCAGTCACACAGGGACAGGGTTCTACGAGCAGTACTTC.

This clone was recorded only once. The V gene is TRBV30, the J gene TRBJ1-2; D not certain. CDR1 and CDR2 from the germline V gene are GTSNPN and SVGIG (reference sequence). The CDR3 is made up of 14 amino acids. V gave up 1 base and J gave up 2 bases, with 11 bases separating them. The CDR3 sequence is CAWSDLGWNYGYTF. As DNA, the CDR3 is TGTGCCTGGAGTGACCTGGGATGGAACTATGGCTACACCTTC. The full variable domain, its missing parts supplied by reference TRBV30 and TRBJ1-2, is SQTIHQWPATLVQPVGSPLSLECTVEGTSNPNLYWYRQAAGRGLQLLFYSVGIGQISSEVPQNLSASRPQDRQFILSSKKLLLSDSGFYLCAWSDLGWNYGYTFGSGTRLTVV.

This chain links TRBV6-5 with TRBJ1-1; the match to TRBD1 covers 7 bases. This CDR3 is built from 13 residues. Germline CDR1 and CDR2: MNHEY and SVGAGI. V was clipped by 4 bases and J by 6 bases; unmatched bases: 5. CDR3 nucleotides: TGTGCCAGCAGTTCCACAGGGGCCGCTGAAGCTTTCTTT. It encodes CASSSTGAAEAFF.

The chain joins TRBV6-5 to TRBJ2-7, with 11 bases fitting TRBD2. The V gene end was trimmed by 0 bases and the J gene end by 3 bases; junction bases not matched to a gene: 1. This CDR3 contains 15 residues. CDR1 is MNHEY, CDR2 SVGAGI, per germline. CDR3 DNA: TGTGCCAGCAGTTACTCAACTAGCGGGAGCTACGAGCAGTACTTC. Its protein product is CASSYSTSGSYEQYF.

This clone was seen a few times. This chain links TRBV19 with TRBJ1-1; weak D call: TRBD1 (6 bases). Germline V gene data show CDR1 as LNHDA and CDR2 as SQIVND (reference sequence). V lost 5 bases to trimming and J lost 4 bases, with 23 bases between them. This CDR3 region has 17 residues. CDR3 amino acids: CASSSPSGALLLTEAFF. The CDR3 bases are TGTGCCAGTAGTTCCCCTTCGGGGGCCCTGCTTCTCACTGAAGCTTTCTTT.

The chain couples TRBV15 to TRBJ2-1, with D unresolved. Germline V gene sequence: CDR1 LNHNV, CDR2 YYDKDF (reference sequence). The V gene lost 0 bases and the J gene lost 7 bases, with 13 bases spanning the gap. This CDR3 is 15 amino acids long. CDR3 coding DNA: TGTGCCACCAGCAGAGATAAGAATGTTATAAATGAGCAGTTCTTC. The encoded protein is CATSRDKNVINEQFF.

The CDR3 loop reads CASSVLRQGAETQYF. In nucleotides, the CDR3 is TGTGCCAGCAGTGTCCTCCGACAGGGGGCAGAGACCCAGTACTTC. The chain joins TRBV2 to TRBJ2-5, with 10 bases matching TRBD1. CDR3 size: 15 residues. CDR1 is SNHLY, CDR2 FYNNEI, per germline. V lost 4 bases, J lost 4 bases, and 6 bases stayed unmatched.

The chain combines TRBV9 with TRBJ2-7; D is perhaps TRBD1 (7 bases). Trimming cost V 0 bases and J 6 bases, with 16 bases left between them. The CDR3 has 15 residues. Germline V lookup: CDR1 SGDLS, CDR2 YYNGEE. The CDR3 here is CASSVGGGGWFEQYF. In DNA form, the CDR3 reads TGTGCCAGCAGCGTAGGAGGAGGGGGCTGGTTCGAGCAGTACTTC.

The gene calls are TRBV5-4 and TRBJ2-2, with 10 nucleotides matching TRBD2. Germline V lookup: CDR1 SGHNT, CDR2 YYREEE (reference sequence). With V trimmed by 0 bases and J by 4 bases, 3 bases remained unmatched. This CDR3 spans 16 amino acids. The CDR3 loop reads CASSLVAGGGTGELFF. The CDR3 DNA reads TGTGCCAGCAGCTTGGTAGCGGGGGGTGGCACCGGGGAGCTGTTTTTT.

This clone was picked up one time. The rearrangement uses TRBV6-5 and TRBJ2-5; a weak D match, TRBD1 (5 bases). This CDR3 spans 15 amino acids. Germline V gives CDR1 MNHEY, CDR2 SVGAGI. V was clipped by 7 bases and J by 5 bases, with 20 bases between them. The CDR3 DNA is TGTGCCAGCAACAACGGACAATCGATAGGGGAGACCCAGTACTTC. Amino acids: CASNNGQSIGETQYF.

This clone was found a few times. The rearrangement joins TRBV5-1 to TRBJ1-2; D gene ambiguous. The germline gives CDR1 SGHRS, CDR2 YFSETQ. CDR3 length equals 14 residues. Deletions cut 4 bases from V and 0 bases from J, with 10 bases between. The CDR3 region has the DNA TGCGCCAGCAGCGTGAGCTTAGCTAACTATGGCTACACCTTC. Translation gives CASSVSLANYGYTF.

The chain joins TRBV14 to TRBJ1-2; 8 nucleotides agree with TRBD1. With 4 bases clipped from V and 5 bases from J, the junction kept 15 bases outside the gene matches. Germline CDR1 reads SGHDN; CDR2 reads FVKESK. The length of the CDR3 is 17 residues. CDR3 loop: CASSPRQGNRKLYGYTF. CDR3 sequence (DNA): TGTGCCAGCAGCCCGAGACAGGGGAACAGAAAGTTATATGGCTACACCTTC.

The J gene is TRBJ1-2, the V gene TRBV5-4; 9 bases fit TRBD1. Germline CDR1 reads SGHNT; CDR2 reads YYREEE (reference sequence). The V gene end was trimmed by 4 bases and the J gene end by 0 bases; junction bases not matched to a gene: 7. The CDR3 contains 16 residues. The CDR3 bases are TGTGCCAGCAGCACTTACCGGACAGGGGCTAACTATGGCTACACCTTC. It codes for CASSTYRTGANYGYTF.